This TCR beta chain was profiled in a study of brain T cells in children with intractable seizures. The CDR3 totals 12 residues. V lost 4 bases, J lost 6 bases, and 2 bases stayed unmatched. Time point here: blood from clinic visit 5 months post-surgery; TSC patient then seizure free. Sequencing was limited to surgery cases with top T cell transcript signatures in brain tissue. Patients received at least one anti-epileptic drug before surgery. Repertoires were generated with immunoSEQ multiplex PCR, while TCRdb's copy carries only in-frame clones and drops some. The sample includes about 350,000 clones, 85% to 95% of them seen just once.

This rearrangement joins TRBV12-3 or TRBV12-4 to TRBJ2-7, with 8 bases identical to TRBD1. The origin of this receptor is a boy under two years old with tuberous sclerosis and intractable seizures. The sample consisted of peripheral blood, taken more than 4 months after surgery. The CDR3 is CASSSDRAEQYF. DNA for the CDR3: TGTGCCAGCAGTTCGGACAGGGCCGAGCAGTACTTC.